This T cell receptor (beta chain) was retrieved from a study of blood T cell repertoires in COVID-19. Study summary: Material from acute and convalescent COVID-19 was sourced from the United States, Italy and Spain. T cells, B-cell-depleted T cells, or PBMCs provided the cDNA or gDNA that served as material.

V was clipped by 7 bases and J by 3 bases, with 16 bases between them. This CDR3 is built from 15 residues. CDR1 and CDR2 from the germline V gene are MDHEN and SYDVKM. Per the study methods: Amplified reference gene primers provided the basis for estimating nucleated cell counts. Clones were sequenced by immunoSEQ multiplex PCR, and TCRdb holds only the in-frame ones, with some missing. V, J and clone size are those of that table, while D and trimming were read from the DNA. Here the sample spans about 310,000 clones, over 75% being singletons. The source of this sequence is a woman between 50 and 59 years old who had recovered from COVID-19. The chain is built from TRBV28 and TRBJ1-5, with TRBD1 as a possible D gene (5 bases). The specimen was peripheral blood. CDR3 in amino acids: CASTLRRGYNQPQHF. Here the CDR3 DNA reads TGTGCCAGCACCTTGAGGAGGGGTTACAATCAGCCCCAGCATTTT.